This T cell receptor (beta chain) was sequenced in a study of beta chain features in type 1 diabetes. Overall study results and limits: A closer apparent resemblance between naive, central memory and Treg TCRB repertoires was seen in patients than in healthy donors. Patients with type 1 diabetes carried fewer insertions and had more deletions at their VDJ junctions.

Expressed TCRB transcripts were sequenced, since all the RNA that had been isolated was reverse transcribed. An average approximately 4 million reads came from naive, central memory and regulatory T cell samples. The method was immunoSEQ multiplex PCR; TCRdb's version includes in-frame clones alone and lacks a portion of them. The repertoire holds 600,000 to 650,000 clones, with about 14% as singletons. With regard to this clone: Its antigen is not known.

The CDR3 has 13 amino acids. The V gene lost 3 bases and the J gene lost 6 bases, with 11 bases spanning the gap. Germline CDR1 ENHRY, CDR2 SYGVKD. One heparinised blood draw averaging roughly 100 mL was given by each donor. V and J are TRBV10-3 and TRBJ1-1; D remains unclear. Input material: naive CD4+ T cells from blood. This TCR was recovered from a young man in good health. DNA of the CDR3: TGTGCCATCAGTGACCCTACCAGAGCTGAAGCTTTCTTT. It is translated as CAISDPTRAEAFF.